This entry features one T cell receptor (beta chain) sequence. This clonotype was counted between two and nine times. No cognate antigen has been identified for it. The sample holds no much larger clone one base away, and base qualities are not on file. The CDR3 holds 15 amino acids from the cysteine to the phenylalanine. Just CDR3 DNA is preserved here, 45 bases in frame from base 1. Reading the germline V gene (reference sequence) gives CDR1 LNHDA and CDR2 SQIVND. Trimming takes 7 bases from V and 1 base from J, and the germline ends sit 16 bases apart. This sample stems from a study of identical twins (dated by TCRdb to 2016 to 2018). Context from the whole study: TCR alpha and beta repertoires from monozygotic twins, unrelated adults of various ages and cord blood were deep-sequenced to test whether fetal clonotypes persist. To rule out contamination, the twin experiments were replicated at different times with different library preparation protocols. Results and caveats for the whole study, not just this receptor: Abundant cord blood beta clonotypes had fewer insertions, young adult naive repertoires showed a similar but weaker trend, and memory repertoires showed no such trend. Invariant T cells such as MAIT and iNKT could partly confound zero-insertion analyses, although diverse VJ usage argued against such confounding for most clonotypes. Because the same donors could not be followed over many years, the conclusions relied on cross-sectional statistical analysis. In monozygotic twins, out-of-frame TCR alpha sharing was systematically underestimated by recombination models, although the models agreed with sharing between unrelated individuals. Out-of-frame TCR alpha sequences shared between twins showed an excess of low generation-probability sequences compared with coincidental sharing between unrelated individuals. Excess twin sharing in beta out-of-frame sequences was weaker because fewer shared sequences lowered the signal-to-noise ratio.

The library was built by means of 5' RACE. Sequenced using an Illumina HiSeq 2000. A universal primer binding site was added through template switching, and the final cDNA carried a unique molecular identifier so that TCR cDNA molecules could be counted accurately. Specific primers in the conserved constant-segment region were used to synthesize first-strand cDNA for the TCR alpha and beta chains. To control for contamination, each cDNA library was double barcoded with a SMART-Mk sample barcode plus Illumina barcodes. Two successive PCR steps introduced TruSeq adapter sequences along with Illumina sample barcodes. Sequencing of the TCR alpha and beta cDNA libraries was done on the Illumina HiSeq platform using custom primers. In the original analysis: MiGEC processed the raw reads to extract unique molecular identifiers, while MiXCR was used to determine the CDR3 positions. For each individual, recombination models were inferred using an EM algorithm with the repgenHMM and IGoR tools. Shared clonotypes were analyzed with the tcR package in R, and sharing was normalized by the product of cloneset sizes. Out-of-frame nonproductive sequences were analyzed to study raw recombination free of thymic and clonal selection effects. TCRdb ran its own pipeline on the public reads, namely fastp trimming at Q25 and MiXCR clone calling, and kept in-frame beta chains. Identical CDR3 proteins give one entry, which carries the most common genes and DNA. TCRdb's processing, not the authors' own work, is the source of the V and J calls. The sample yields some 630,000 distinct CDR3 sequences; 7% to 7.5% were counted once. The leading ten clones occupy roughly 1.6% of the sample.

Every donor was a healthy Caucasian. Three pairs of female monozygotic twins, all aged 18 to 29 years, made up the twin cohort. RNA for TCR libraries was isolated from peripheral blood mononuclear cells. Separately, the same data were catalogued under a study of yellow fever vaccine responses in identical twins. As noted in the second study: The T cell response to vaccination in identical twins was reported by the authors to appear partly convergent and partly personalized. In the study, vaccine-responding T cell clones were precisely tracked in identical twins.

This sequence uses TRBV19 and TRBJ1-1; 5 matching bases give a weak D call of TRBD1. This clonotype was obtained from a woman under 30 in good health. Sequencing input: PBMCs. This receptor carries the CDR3 CASKDDSQTNTEAFF. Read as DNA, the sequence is TGTGCCAGTAAGGATGACAGCCAAACGAACACTGAAGCTTTCTTT. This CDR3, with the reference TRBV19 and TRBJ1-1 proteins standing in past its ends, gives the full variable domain DGGITQSPKYLFRKEGQNVTLSCEQNLNHDAMYWYRQDPGQGLRLIYYSQIVNDFQKGDIAEGYSVSREKKESFPLTVTSAQKNPTAFYLCASKDDSQTNTEAFFGQGTRLTVV.